This TCR beta chain stems from a study of cytomegalovirus exposure and HLA in healthy donors. Whole-study results and caveats: When a later analysis compared HLA-associated TCR beta chains with equally common others, the HLA-associated chains turned out to be more clonally expanded and to have lower generation probabilities. In an earlier analysis, in around 590 donors, most V segments appeared productive either ~87% or ~30% of the time. The listing of roughly 160 TCR beta chains classed them as cytomegalovirus-associated.

Primers for the PCR totalled 60 Vbeta and 13 Jbeta. Clones were read by immunoSEQ multiplex PCR, and TCRdb kept only the in-frame ones, dropping some. The sample has about 76,000 clones, over 65% seen once. The CDR3 covers 13 residues. Trimming removed 6 bases from V and 7 bases from J; junction bases left unmatched: 4. Per the germline V gene, CDR1 is SGHRS and CDR2 is YFSETQ. To note about this clone: What it recognizes is unknown.

This TCR came from a woman aged 40 to 50 in good health and CMV-seropositive. Sequenced sample: PBMCs. The rearrangement uses TRBV5-1 and TRBJ2-1; 10 bases are shared with TRBD2. CDR3 bases: TGCGCCAGCACCGAGACTAGCGGGAATGAGCAGTTCTTC. Its protein product is CASTETSGNEQFF.